This TCR beta chain is drawn from a study of response to subunit inactivated influenza vaccine. TCRdb used MiXCR to reprocess the RT-PCR reads, holding one entry per CDR3 protein. The sample holds some 190,000 distinct CDR3 sequences, around 15% seen once. Worth noting for this clonotype: Antigen unknown.

Study-wide findings and caveats: Researchers suggested that each seasonal influenza vaccination recruits few new T cells.

J gave up 7 bases and V 3 bases, and 10 bases lay outside the gene matches. Germline CDR1 reads MNHEY; CDR2 reads SMNVEV (reference sequence). CDR3 length: 15 amino acids. The genes are TRBV27 and TRBJ2-7; the match to TRBD1 covers 9 bases. This material consisted of CD8+ T cells sorted from PBMCs, taken more than 4 days after vaccination. The TCR was taken from a man aged 50 to 60 who received an inactivated influenza vaccine. The CDR3 DNA is TGTGCCAGCAGTTTTCTCCACAGGGGGCTTCTTGAGCAGTACTTC. Protein product: CASSFLHRGLLEQYF.